The TCR beta chain under discussion was sequenced for a study of T cell therapy after organ transplantation. The time point denotes: 4-8 weeks after completion of therapy. The CDR3 consists of 13 residues. Trimming removed 9 bases from V and 3 bases from J, with 11 bases in between. Germline CDR1 reads LGHNA; CDR2 reads YNFKEQ. Only in-frame clones appear in the TCRdb table, and some are missing; sequencing was by immunoSEQ multiplex PCR. The sample holds more than 3,000 clones, around 69% seen once. This clone was counted a few times. Antigen: not known. The specimen comprised CD8+ T cells from blood, sampled after autologous CMV-specific T cell therapy. The chain combines TRBV4-2 with TRBJ2-2; D may be TRBD2 (6 bases). The clonotype was recovered from a human patient who had received a solid organ transplant and had CMV disease. Some of the T cells may derive from the graft donor. CDR3 residues: CASGPGDTGELFF. The DNA of the CDR3 is TGTGCCAGTGGGCCGGGGGACACCGGGGAGCTGTTTTTT.